What follows are 25 T cell receptor beta chains derived from one specimen sequenced in a study of blood T cell repertoires in COVID-19. Libraries were prepared by immunoSEQ multiplex PCR; TCRdb keeps only in-frame clonotypes and omits some of them. This sample carries about 210,000 clones, around four fifths of them seen once, and the ten largest clones take roughly 2.6%. Sequencing used peripheral blood. These receptors were taken from a middle-aged woman with active or convalescent COVID-19.

The V and J genes are TRBV27 and TRBJ1-6; 9 positions match TRBD1. The CDR3 is made up of 15 amino acids. Per the germline V gene, CDR1 is MNHEY and CDR2 is SMNVEV (reference sequence). Losses at the gene ends were 3 bases for V and 6 bases for J; bases not matched to a gene: 3. The CDR3: CASSFDRGSNSPLHF. Here the CDR3 DNA reads TGTGCCAGCAGTTTCGACAGGGGGTCTAATTCACCCCTCCACTTT.

The chain has TRBV3-1 (or the pseudogene TRBV3-2) and TRBJ2-2, with 8 bases fitting TRBD1. The V and J ends lost 3 bases and 3 bases, in that order; junction bases with no gene match: 0. The germline V gene has CDR1 LGHDT and CDR2 YNNKEL (reference sequence). The length of the CDR3 is 14 residues. The DNA of the CDR3 is TGTGCCAGCAGCCACAGGGGGCACACCGGGGAGCTGTTTTTT. It codes for CASSHRGHTGELFF.

This clone was found once. The germline gene is not matched at one end of the junction; a read error may be the cause. The chain uses TRBV7-7 and TRBJ2-5, with TRBD1 matching over 9 bases. The germline V gene encodes CDR1 SSHAT and CDR2 FNYEAQ (reference sequence). This CDR3 spans 15 amino acids. CDR3 nucleotide sequence: TGTGCTAGCAGCTTTGGGACAGGGCCTCAAGAGACCCAGTACTTC. Protein: CASSFGTGPQETQYF.

The chain is built from TRBV6-5 and TRBJ1-4; no firm D call. The V gene lost 2 bases and the J gene lost 8 bases, with 15 bases spanning the gap. The germline V gene has CDR1 MNHEY and CDR2 SVGAGI. There are 15 residues in the CDR3. The CDR3 nucleotides are TGTGCCAGCAGTTACACTCCCGAGTCGATGGAAAAACTGTTTTTT. Protein: CASSYTPESMEKLFF.

This clone was seen a handful of times. The chain links TRBV30 to TRBJ1-1; 9 positions agree with TRBD1. Germline V gene data show CDR1 as GTSNPN and CDR2 as SVGIG (reference sequence). J was trimmed by 8 bases and V by 3 bases; bases with no gene match: 13. The CDR3 length is 15 residues. The CDR3: CAWSFRDRVEQEAFF. As DNA, the CDR3 is TGTGCCTGGAGCTTCCGGGACAGGGTCGAACAGGAAGCTTTCTTT.

The chain is built from TRBV7-6 and TRBJ1-4, with unresolved D. Germline loops: CDR1 SGHVS, CDR2 FNYEAQ. The CDR3 loop spans 17 amino acids. Deletions cut 1 base from V and 5 bases from J, with 17 bases between. The CDR3 sequence: CASSLGSGNTGNEKLFF. The CDR3, as DNA: TGTGCCAGCAGCTTAGGTAGCGGCAACACCGGGAATGAAAAACTGTTTTTT. Variable domain in full (rest from reference TRBV7-6 and TRBJ1-4): GAGVSQSPRYKVTKRGQDVALRCDPISGHVSLYWYRQALGQGPEFLTYFNYEAQQDKSGLPNDRFSAERPEGSISTLTIQRTEQRDSAMYRCASSLGSGNTGNEKLFFGSGTQLSVL.

This sequence joins TRBV5-4 and TRBJ2-5; possible D gene TRBD2, 7 bases. V lost 0 bases to trimming and J lost 4 bases, with 13 bases between them. CDR3 length: 15 amino acids. The V gene's germline CDR1 is SGHNT and CDR2 YYREEE (reference sequence). The CDR3 loop is CASSLEGGPGETQYF. The CDR3 coding sequence is TGTGCCAGCAGCTTGGAGGGGGGGCCGGGAGAGACCCAGTACTTC.

The chain recombines TRBV24-1 with TRBJ1-3; 8 positions agree with TRBD1. With V trimmed by 3 bases and J by 1 base, 7 bases remained unmatched. The CDR3 has 17 residues. The germline gives CDR1 KGHDR, CDR2 SFDVKD. The DNA of the CDR3 is TGTGCCACCAGTGATAGCGGGACAGGCCTTTCTGGAAACACCATATATTTT. Translation gives CATSDSGTGLSGNTIYF.

The chain carries TRBV18 and TRBJ1-5; the match to TRBD1 covers 8 bases. The CDR3 runs to 17 residues. V shed 2 bases, J shed 5 bases, and the junction held 11 bases outside the gene matches. The germline CDR1 and CDR2 sequences are KGHSH and LQKENI. CDR3 DNA: TGTGCCAGCTCACCAGGGGCTCGACAGGGGTGGGATCAGCCCCAGCATTTT. It yields the protein CASSPGARQGWDQPQHF. The full variable domain, in which reference TRBV18 and TRBJ1-5 provide the parts outside the CDR3, is NAGVMQNPRHLVRRRGQEARLRCSPMKGHSHVYWYRQLPEEGLKFMVYLQKENIIDESGMPKERFSAEFPKEGPSILRIQQVVRGDSAAYFCASSPGARQGWDQPQHFGDGTRLSIL.

The genes are TRBV19 and TRBJ1-5; 7 nucleotides match TRBD1. Unmatched junction bases numbered 11, after V lost 7 bases and J lost 5 bases. Germline V gives CDR1 LNHDA, CDR2 SQIVND (reference sequence). The CDR3 covers 15 residues. This chain's CDR3 is CASKKTGDSHQPQHF. Here the CDR3 DNA reads TGTGCCAGTAAAAAAACAGGGGACAGTCATCAGCCCCAGCATTTT.

V usage is TRBV3-1 (or the pseudogene TRBV3-2) and J usage is TRBJ1-2; D gene uncertain. The V gene's germline CDR1 is LGHDT and CDR2 YNNKEL (reference sequence). The V end lost 5 bases, the J end lost 2 bases, and 3 bases lay between the germline ends. The length of the CDR3 is 11 residues. In nucleotides, the CDR3 is TGTGCCAGCAGCGAGAACTATGGCTACACCTTC. Its protein is CASSENYGYTF.

The chain couples TRBV11-3 to TRBJ2-5; weak D call: TRBD2 (5 bases). This CDR3 comprises 13 residues. Germline V CDR1 and CDR2: SGHNT, YENEEA. V was cut by 6 bases and J by 2 bases, with 10 bases left in between. This chain's CDR3 is CASRTTRQETQYF. The CDR3 DNA follows: TGTGCCAGCAGGACTACGCGGCAAGAGACCCAGTACTTC.

This chain connects TRBV12-5 to TRBJ2-1, with 10 positions matching TRBD2. Germline CDR1 and CDR2: LGHNT and FRNRAP. This CDR3 spans 18 amino acids. V was clipped by 2 bases and J by 8 bases; unmatched bases: 15. The CDR3 spells CASGLRVWAASGSYEQFF. The CDR3 DNA follows: TGTGCTAGTGGTTTGAGGGTTTGGGCGGCTAGCGGGAGTTATGAGCAGTTCTTC.

The chain is built from TRBV28 and TRBJ1-1, with D possibly TRBD1 on 5 matching bases. Germline assignment: CDR1 MDHEN and CDR2 SYDVKM. The CDR3 has 16 amino acids. Trimming left V 4 bases short and J 5 bases short, with 20 bases between. Here the CDR3 DNA reads TGTGCCAGCAGTTCGATCAGGGAAGTCTCAGGTACTGAAGCTTTCTTT. Translating it yields CASSSIREVSGTEAFF.

This chain links TRBV24-1 with TRBJ2-4; D is perhaps TRBD2 (6 bases). The germline gives CDR1 KGHDR, CDR2 SFDVKD. The CDR3 length is 15 residues. Trimming shortened V by 2 bases and J by 3 bases, and 10 bases separated the two germline ends. The CDR3, as DNA: TGTGCCACCAGTGATTGGGGGGTCGGCAAAAACATTCAGTACTTC. Translating gives CATSDWGVGKNIQYF.

For this clone: The junction departs from germline at one end; a sequencing error may be responsible. The DNA of the CDR3 is TGTGCCAGCAGTTACGCAGGGGTCAACGTCCTGACTTTC. It yields the protein CASSYAGVNVLTF. The rearrangement joins TRBV6-5 to TRBJ2-6; possibly TRBD1 for D (6 bases). The CDR3 is 13 residues long. Germline lookup yields CDR1 MNHEY and CDR2 SVGAGI.

The chain employs TRBV27 and TRBJ1-2; a weak D match, TRBD1 (5 bases). This CDR3 region has 14 residues. V gave up 3 bases and J gave up 5 bases, with 13 bases separating them. Germline CDR1 MNHEY, CDR2 SMNVEV (reference sequence). The CDR3 DNA sequence: TGTGCCAGCAGTTTCTCGGGGGGTGGGTATGGCTACACCTTC. This sequence encodes CASSFSGGGYGYTF.

V gene TRBV19 combines with J gene TRBJ1-5; D unclear. The CDR3 spans 15 residues. V lost 6 bases, J lost 1 base, and 13 bases lay in between. Germline CDR1 is LNHDA and CDR2 is SQIVND (reference sequence). The CDR3 sequence: CASSRQHRSNQPQHF. In DNA, the CDR3 is TGTGCCAGTAGCCGTCAGCACAGAAGCAATCAGCCCCAGCATTTT.

This chain connects TRBV5-4 to TRBJ1-3; D uncertain. Per germline, CDR1 SGHNT and CDR2 YYREEE (reference sequence). V gave up 0 bases and J gave up 0 bases, with 10 bases separating them. The length of the CDR3 is 16 residues. CDR3 residues: CASSLVRGGSGNTIYF. In DNA, the CDR3 is TGTGCCAGCAGCTTGGTCCGGGGTGGCTCTGGAAACACCATATATTTT.

This clone was counted once. The chain combines TRBV11-1 with TRBJ2-2; D call uncertain. Germline-derived CDR1 and CDR2 are SGHAT and FQDESV (reference sequence). The CDR3 is 12 amino acids. V was pared by 5 bases and J by 6 bases, with 7 bases between. The CDR3: CASSPPPGELFF. The DNA for the CDR3 is TGTGCCAGCAGCCCTCCCCCCGGGGAGCTGTTTTTT.

V and J are TRBV5-4 and TRBJ1-2; tentatively, D is TRBD1 (6 bases). There are 14 residues in the CDR3. Germline V gene lookup returns CDR1 SGHNT and CDR2 YYREEE (reference sequence). V dropped 0 bases and J dropped 4 bases, with 10 bases sitting between them. CDR3 loop: CASSLDTGTYGYTF. The CDR3 DNA reads TGTGCCAGCAGCTTGGATACAGGGACCTATGGCTACACCTTC.

This chain links TRBV5-1 with TRBJ2-7; 10 positions match TRBD1. The CDR3 is 14 amino acids. Germline V lookup: CDR1 SGHRS, CDR2 YFSETQ. V gave up 4 bases and J gave up 9 bases; unmatched junction bases: 10. CDR3 region: CASSIISDRGRQYF. The CDR3 region has the DNA TGCGCCAGCAGCATCATAAGCGACAGGGGGCGGCAGTACTTC.

This clone showed up just once. V usage is TRBV9 and J usage is TRBJ2-3; D gene unclear. This CDR3 has 18 residues. Trimming removed 0 bases at V and 4 bases at J, with 21 bases between. Germline CDR1 and CDR2: SGDLS and YYNGEE. Here the CDR3 reads CASSVATYSLTPADTQYF. CDR3 coding DNA: TGTGCCAGCAGCGTAGCTACCTATAGCTTAACCCCCGCAGATACGCAGTATTTT.

V usage is TRBV4-3 and J usage is TRBJ1-2; 7 bases are shared with TRBD1. The junction had 8 bases not matched to a gene; V was cut back by 5 bases and J by 5 bases. Germline lookup yields CDR1 LGHNA and CDR2 YSLEER. The CDR3 covers 14 residues. The CDR3 here is CASSRSGTVYGYTF. In DNA form, the CDR3 reads TGCGCCAGCAGCAGGTCCGGGACAGTTTATGGCTACACCTTC.

The chain combines TRBV4-1 with TRBJ2-7; 9 bases align to TRBD1. CDR1 is MGHRA and CDR2 is YSYEKL in the germline V gene. V was pared by 4 bases and J by 5 bases, with 9 bases of the junction left unmatched. This CDR3 region has 15 residues. CDR3 sequence (DNA): TGCGCCAGCAGCCTAAACCGGGACAGGGAGCACGAGCAGTACTTC. Amino acid sequence: CASSLNRDREHEQYF.